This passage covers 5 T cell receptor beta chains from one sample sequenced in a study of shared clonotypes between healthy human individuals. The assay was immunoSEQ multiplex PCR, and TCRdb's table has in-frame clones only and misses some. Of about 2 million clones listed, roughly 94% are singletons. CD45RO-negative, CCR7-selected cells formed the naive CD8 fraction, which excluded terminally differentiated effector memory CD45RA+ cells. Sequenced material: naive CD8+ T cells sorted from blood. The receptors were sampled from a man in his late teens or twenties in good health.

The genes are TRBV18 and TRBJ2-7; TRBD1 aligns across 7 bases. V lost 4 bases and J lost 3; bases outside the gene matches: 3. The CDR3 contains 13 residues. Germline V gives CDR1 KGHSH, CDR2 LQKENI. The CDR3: CASSRDSYYEQYF. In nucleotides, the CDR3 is TGTGCCAGCTCACGGGACAGCTACTACGAGCAGTACTTC.

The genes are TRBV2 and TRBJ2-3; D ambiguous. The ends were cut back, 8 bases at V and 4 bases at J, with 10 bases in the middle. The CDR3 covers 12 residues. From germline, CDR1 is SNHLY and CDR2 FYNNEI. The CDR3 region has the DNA TGTGCCAGCGGCGGCCATTCAGATACGCAGTATTTT. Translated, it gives CASGGHSDTQYF.

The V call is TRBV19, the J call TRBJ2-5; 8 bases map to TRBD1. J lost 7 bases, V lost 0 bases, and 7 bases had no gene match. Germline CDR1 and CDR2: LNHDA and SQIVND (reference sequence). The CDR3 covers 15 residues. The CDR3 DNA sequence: TGTGCCAGTAGTATAGATCTCGGGACAGGCCCGACCCAGTACTTC. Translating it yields CASSIDLGTGPTQYF.

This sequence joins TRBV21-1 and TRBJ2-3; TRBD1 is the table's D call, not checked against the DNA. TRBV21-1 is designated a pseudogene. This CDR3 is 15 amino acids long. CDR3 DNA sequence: TGTGCCAGCAGCAAAGGTGAGACAGGGAAAGATACGCAGTATTTT. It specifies CASSKGETGKDTQYF.

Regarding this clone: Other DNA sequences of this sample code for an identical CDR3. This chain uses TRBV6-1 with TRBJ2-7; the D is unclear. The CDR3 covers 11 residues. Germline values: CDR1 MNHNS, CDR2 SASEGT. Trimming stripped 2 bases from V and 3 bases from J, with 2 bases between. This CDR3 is CASSEYYEQYF. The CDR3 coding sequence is TGTGCCAGCAGTGAATACTACGAGCAGTACTTC.